The 2 T cell receptor beta chains below come from one sample, sequenced in a study of blood T cell repertoires in COVID-19. The table came from immunoSEQ multiplex PCR; TCRdb's copy has only in-frame clones and leaves some out. Among over 30,000 clones listed, about four fifths were seen once. The sample comprised peripheral blood. The receptors were sampled from a man in his forties or fifties with acute or convalescent COVID-19.

This chain links TRBV19 with TRBJ2-3; 8 bases fit TRBD1. V lost 9 bases, J lost 2 bases, and 16 bases stayed unmatched. Germline loops: CDR1 LNHDA, CDR2 SQIVND (reference sequence). The length of the CDR3 is 17 residues. Written as DNA, the CDR3 is TGTGCCAGCAGGCATACCCAGGACAGGGCCACCACAGATACGCAGTATTTT. Amino acids: CASRHTQDRATTDTQYF.

This chain joins TRBV7-2 and TRBJ1-2; D not certain. CDR1 is SGHTA and CDR2 is FQGNSA in the germline V gene. This CDR3 contains 13 residues. V was shortened by 5 bases and J by 0 bases, with 7 bases between the two germline ends. The CDR3 loop is CASSLGANYGYTF. Written as DNA, the CDR3 is TGTGCCAGCAGCCTGGGAGCTAACTATGGCTACACCTTC.